This paragraph reports one TCR beta chain. The method was immunoSEQ multiplex PCR; TCRdb's version includes in-frame clones alone and lacks a portion of them. The sample lists around 48,000 clones, roughly 90% seen once, with approximately 3% in the top ten. Looked up from germline, CDR1 is SGHAT and CDR2 is FQNNGV. The junction had 16 bases not matched to a gene; V was cut back by 5 bases and J by 3 bases. The CDR3 consists of 18 residues. These data originate in a study of T cell changes during pregnancy in multiple sclerosis. The sequence came from a female donor with multiple sclerosis, enrolled in a pregnancy study. V usage is TRBV11-2 and J usage is TRBJ2-7; TRBD1 matches at 10 bases. Sample: CD8+ T cells from peripheral blood mononuclear cells, taken before pregnancy. DNA of the CDR3: TGTGCCAGCAGCCCCCGGGCCGGGACAGGGGCTAGTCGCTACGAGCAGTACTTC. Its protein product is CASSPRAGTGASRYEQYF.